Here is one T cell receptor (beta chain) with its context. As yet, its antigen is unknown. V gave up 1 base and J gave up 3 bases; unmatched junction bases: 3. CDR3 length: 14 residues. Germline assignment: CDR1 GTSNPN and CDR2 SVGIG (reference sequence). The data are from a study of cytomegalovirus exposure and HLA in healthy donors. Study-wide results and caveats: Immune exposure data for these donors was limited to CMV serostatus.

The PCR had 60 Vbeta and 13 Jbeta primers. Profiled with immunoSEQ multiplex PCR; TCRdb holds only in-frame clones, not every one. The top ten clones hold 2.5% to 3% of a sample with about 230,000 clones, 75% to 85% of them seen once. The chain joins TRBV30 to TRBJ2-7; 10 bases agree with TRBD1. Sequencing was performed on PBMCs. This sequence was found in a woman aged 55-75 years in good health and CMV-seropositive. The CDR3 sequence: CAWSGGTGDYEQYF. The CDR3 nucleotides read TGTGCCTGGAGTGGGGGGACAGGGGACTACGAGCAGTACTTC.